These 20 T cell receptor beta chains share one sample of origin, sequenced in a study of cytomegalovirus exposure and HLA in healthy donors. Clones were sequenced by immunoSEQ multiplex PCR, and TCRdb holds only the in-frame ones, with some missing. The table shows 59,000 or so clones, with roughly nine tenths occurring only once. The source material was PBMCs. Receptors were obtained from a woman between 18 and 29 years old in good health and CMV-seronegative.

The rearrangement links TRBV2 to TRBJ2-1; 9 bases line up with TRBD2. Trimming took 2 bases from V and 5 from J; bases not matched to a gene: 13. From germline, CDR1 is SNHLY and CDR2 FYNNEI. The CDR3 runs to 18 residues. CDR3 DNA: TGTGCCAGCAGTGAAAGAATCCCAGTAGCGGGAGTCAACAATGAGCAGTTCTTC. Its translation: CASSERIPVAGVNNEQFF.

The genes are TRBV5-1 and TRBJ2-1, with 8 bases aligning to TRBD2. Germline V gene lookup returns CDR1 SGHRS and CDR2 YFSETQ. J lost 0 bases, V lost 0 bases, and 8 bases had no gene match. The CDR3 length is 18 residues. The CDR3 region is CASSLATTSESSYNEQFF. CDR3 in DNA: TGCGCCAGCAGCTTGGCCACGACTAGCGAGAGCTCCTACAATGAGCAGTTCTTC.

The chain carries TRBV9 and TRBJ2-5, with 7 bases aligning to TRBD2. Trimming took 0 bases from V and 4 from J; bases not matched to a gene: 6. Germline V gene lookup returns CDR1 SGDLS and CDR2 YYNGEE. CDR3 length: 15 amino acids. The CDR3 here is CASSVGGGSRETQYF. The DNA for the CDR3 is TGTGCCAGCAGCGTAGGGGGGGGGAGTCGAGAGACCCAGTACTTC. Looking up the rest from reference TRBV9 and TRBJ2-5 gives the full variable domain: DSGVTQTPKHLITATGQRVTLRCSPRSGDLSVYWYQQSLDQGLQFLIQYYNGEERAKGNILERFSAQQFPDLHSELNLSSLELGDSALYFCASSVGGGSRETQYFGPGTRLLVL.

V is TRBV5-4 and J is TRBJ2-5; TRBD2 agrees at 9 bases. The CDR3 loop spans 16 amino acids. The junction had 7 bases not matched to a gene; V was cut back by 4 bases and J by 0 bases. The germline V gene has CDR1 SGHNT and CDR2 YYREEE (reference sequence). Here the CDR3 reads CASSRRGGGNQETQYF. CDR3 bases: TGTGCCAGCAGCCGCCGCGGGGGGGGGAACCAAGAGACCCAGTACTTC.

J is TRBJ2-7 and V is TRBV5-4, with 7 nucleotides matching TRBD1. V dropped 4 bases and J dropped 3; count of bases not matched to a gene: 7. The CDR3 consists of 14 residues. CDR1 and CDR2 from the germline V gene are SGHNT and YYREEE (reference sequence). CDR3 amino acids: CASSIETGNYEQYF. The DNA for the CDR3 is TGTGCCAGCAGCATAGAGACAGGGAACTACGAGCAGTACTTC.

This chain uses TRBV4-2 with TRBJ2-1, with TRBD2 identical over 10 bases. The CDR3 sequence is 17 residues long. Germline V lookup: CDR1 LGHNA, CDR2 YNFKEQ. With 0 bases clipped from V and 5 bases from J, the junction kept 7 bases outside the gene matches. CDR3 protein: CASSQDGLAGVDNEQFF. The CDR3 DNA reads TGTGCCAGCAGCCAAGATGGTCTAGCGGGAGTAGACAATGAGCAGTTCTTC.

The CDR3 sequence: CASSLLGAPTDTQYF. CDR3 bases: TGTGCCAGCAGCTTACTGGGGGCCCCCACAGATACGCAGTATTTT. The rearrangement uses TRBV7-2 and TRBJ2-3; possible D gene TRBD1, 6 bases. Trimming cost V 2 bases and J 2 bases, with 11 bases left between them. The CDR3 extends over 15 amino acids. CDR1 is SGHTA and CDR2 is FQGNSA in the germline V gene.

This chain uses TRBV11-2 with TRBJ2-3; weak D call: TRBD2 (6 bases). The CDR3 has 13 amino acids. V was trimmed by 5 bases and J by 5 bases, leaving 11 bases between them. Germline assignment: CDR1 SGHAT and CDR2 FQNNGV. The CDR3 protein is CASSPEGVDTQYF. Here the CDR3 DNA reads TGTGCCAGCAGCCCGGAGGGCGTAGATACGCAGTATTTT.

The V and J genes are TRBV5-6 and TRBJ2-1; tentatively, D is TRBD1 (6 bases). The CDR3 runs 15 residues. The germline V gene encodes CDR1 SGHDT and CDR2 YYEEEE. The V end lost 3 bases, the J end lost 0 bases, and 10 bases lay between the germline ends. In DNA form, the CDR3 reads TGTGCCAGCAGCTCGGGACAAATCTCCTACAATGAGCAGTTCTTC. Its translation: CASSSGQISYNEQFF.

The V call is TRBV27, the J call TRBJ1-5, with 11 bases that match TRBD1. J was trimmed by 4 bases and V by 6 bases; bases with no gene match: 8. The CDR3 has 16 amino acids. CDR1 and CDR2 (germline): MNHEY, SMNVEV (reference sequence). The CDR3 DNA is TGTGCCAGCAGAGATGAAGGACAGGGGGCTAATCAGCCCCAGCATTTT. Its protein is CASRDEGQGANQPQHF.

The CDR3 here is CASSSPGVETQYF. In nucleotides, the CDR3 is TGTGCCAGCAGCAGCCCGGGGGTAGAGACCCAGTACTTC. The chain carries TRBV27 and TRBJ2-5; a possible D gene is TRBD2 (6 bases). V was trimmed by 6 bases and J by 4 bases, leaving 12 bases between them. There are 13 residues in the CDR3. CDR1 and CDR2 (germline): MNHEY, SMNVEV (reference sequence).

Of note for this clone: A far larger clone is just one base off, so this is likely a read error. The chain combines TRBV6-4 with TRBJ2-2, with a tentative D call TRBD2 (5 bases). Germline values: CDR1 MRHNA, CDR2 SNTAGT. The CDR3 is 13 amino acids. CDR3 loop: CANSASNTGELFF. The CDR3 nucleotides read TGTGCCAACAGTGCTAGCAACACCGGGGAGCTGTTTTTT.

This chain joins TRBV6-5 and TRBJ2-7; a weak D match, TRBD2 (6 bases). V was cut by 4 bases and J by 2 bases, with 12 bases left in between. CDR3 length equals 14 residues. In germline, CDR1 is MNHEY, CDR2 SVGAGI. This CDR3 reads CASSSRLGPYEQYF. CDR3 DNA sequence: TGTGCCAGCAGTTCTAGACTAGGCCCCTACGAGCAGTACTTC.

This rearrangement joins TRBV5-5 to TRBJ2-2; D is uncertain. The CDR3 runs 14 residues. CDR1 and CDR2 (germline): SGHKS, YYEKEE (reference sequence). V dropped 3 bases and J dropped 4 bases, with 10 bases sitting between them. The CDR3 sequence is CASSSNLGTGELFF. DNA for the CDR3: TGTGCCAGCAGCTCCAATCTAGGCACCGGGGAGCTGTTTTTT.

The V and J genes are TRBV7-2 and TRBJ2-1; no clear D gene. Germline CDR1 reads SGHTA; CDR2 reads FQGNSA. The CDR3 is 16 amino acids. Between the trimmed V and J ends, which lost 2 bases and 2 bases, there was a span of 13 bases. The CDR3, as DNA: TGTGCCAGCAGCTTATTTGCCGCGGCGGCCTACAATGAGCAGTTCTTC. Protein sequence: CASSLFAAAAYNEQFF.

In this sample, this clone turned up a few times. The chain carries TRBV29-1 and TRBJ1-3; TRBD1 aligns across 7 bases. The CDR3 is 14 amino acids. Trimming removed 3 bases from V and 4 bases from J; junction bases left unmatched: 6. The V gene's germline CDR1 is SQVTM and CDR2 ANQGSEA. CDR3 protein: CSVEGRGEGNTIYF. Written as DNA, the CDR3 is TGCAGCGTTGAGGGCAGGGGGGAGGGAAACACCATATATTTT.

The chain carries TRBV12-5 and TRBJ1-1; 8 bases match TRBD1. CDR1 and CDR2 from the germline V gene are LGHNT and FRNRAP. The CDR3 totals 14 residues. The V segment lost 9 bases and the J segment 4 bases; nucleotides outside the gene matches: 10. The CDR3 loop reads CASLGQGFGTEAFF. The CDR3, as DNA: TGTGCTAGCCTAGGACAGGGTTTTGGCACTGAAGCTTTCTTT.

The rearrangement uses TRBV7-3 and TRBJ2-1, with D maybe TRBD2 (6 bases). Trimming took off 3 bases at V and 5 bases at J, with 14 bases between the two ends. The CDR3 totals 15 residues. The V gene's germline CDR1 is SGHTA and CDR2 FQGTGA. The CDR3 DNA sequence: TGTGCCAGCAGCTTCTTTGGGACTCCGAACAATGAGCAGTTCTTC. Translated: CASSFFGTPNNEQFF.

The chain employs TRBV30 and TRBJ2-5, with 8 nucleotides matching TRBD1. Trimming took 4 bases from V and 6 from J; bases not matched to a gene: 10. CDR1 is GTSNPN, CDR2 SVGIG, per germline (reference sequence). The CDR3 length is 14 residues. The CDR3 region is CAWMGAGQGQTQYF. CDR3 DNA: TGTGCCTGGATGGGCGCAGGACAGGGCCAGACCCAGTACTTC.

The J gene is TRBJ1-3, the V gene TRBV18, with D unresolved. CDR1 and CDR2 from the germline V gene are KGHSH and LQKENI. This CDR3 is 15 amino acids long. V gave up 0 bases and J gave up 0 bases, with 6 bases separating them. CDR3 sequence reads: CASSPPGSSGNTIYF. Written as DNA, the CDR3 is TGTGCCAGCTCACCACCGGGGAGCTCTGGAAACACCATATATTTT.